Included here is one T cell receptor beta chain sequence, with context. It lacks a known antigen. Base quality data are lacking; no much larger clone is found one base away. The same CDR3 also results from other DNA sequences found in this sample. This sample was taken from a study of blood T cell repertoires in COVID-19 (dated by TCRdb to 2018 to 2021). Looking at the study overall: Samples from collaborators originated in the United States, Italy and Spain and spanned both the acute and convalescent phases of COVID-19. HLA class I and class II types, where available, came from metadata supplied by the sample provider rather than from assay-based typing. The repertoires were released in a freely available public database meant as a resource for research on the immune response to SARS-CoV-2. The prospective study material was composed of cDNA or gDNA derived from T cells, B-cell-depleted T cells, or PBMCs. Subjects who had been exposed to COVID-19, were actively infected with it, or had recovered from it provided the deeply sampled blood TCRbeta repertoires that made up the dataset. Samples were obtained from the ongoing ImmuneRACE study (first 160 participants) and from over 1,000 subjects provided by 6 global collaborators. Nearly every sample came with metadata listing a de-identified subject ID, COVID-19 status, age in years and sex.

Overall study results and their limits: The quantity of clinical and demographic metadata differed by source and by participant and was supplied without curation.

The CDR3 covers 14 residues, taking in both the cysteine and the phenylalanine. Here the CDR3 DNA is all that survives: 42 bases in frame from base 1. CDR1 and CDR2 (MNHEY, SMNVEV) derive from the germline V gene (reference sequence). The germline V and J ends show losses of 4 bases and 3 bases respectively, and no gene match explains 3 bases of the junction. TCRbeta CDR3 regions were amplified from genomic DNA by means of the immunoSEQ Assay, a bias-controlled multiplex PCR. In the source study's methods: Nucleated cell counts per sample were estimated from amplification of reference gene primers within the assay. To quantify the absolute abundance of each unique TCRbeta CDR3 rearrangement, sequence reads were collapsed and filtered. For each sample, productive Simpson clonality was calculated as the square root of Simpson's diversity index over productive rearrangements. As stored in TCRdb, this immuneACCESS dataset retains in-frame rearrangements with V and J assigned. A fraction of the clones does not appear; measured against another copy, unresolved V genes explain less than half of the discrepancy, and the remainder lacks a known reason. Clone size and the V and J calls come from that table; the DNA yielded D and trimming. For this sample the table gives about 170,000 clones, of which roughly 81% were detected only once. Less than 3% of the sample rests with the top ten.

One collaborating source in Seattle enrolled patients while the patients were actively infected and followed the patients over time throughout the course of disease. Each collaborating institution followed its own protocols to collect whole blood in K2EDTA tubes. Collaborator samples were shipped for TCRbeta analysis as frozen whole blood, isolated PBMCs, or DNA extracted from either sample type. The rearrangement joined TRBV27 to TRBJ2-7, and 10 junction bases match TRBD1. This receptor was identified in a woman older than 75 with COVID-19, enrolled during active disease. Sequencing was done on a sample of peripheral blood. The DNA sequence follows: TGTGCCAGCAGTTCAAGGACAGGGGGCTACGAGCAGTACTTC. Translated, it gives CASSSRTGGYEQYF.